These 24 T cell receptor beta chains were sequenced from one sample in a study of T-cell memory formation after mild COVID-19. TCRdb re-called the 5' RACE reads with MiXCR, one entry per CDR3 protein. The table includes hundreds of thousands of distinct CDR3 sequences, over 15% detected once. The sequencing input was PBMCs or a T cell subset sorted from them (not recorded which). Receptor source: a young man who had mild COVID-19 (a few samples of this study predate the infection). Cell type and time point are not known.

The rearrangement links TRBV4-2 to TRBJ2-5; D is ambiguous. From germline, CDR1 is LGHNA and CDR2 YNFKEQ. The germline V and J ends were trimmed by 3 bases and 5 bases, with 13 bases remaining between them. The CDR3 consists of 14 residues. The CDR3 loop reads CASSHPQNGETQYF. The CDR3, as DNA: TGTGCCAGCAGCCATCCACAAAATGGGGAGACCCAGTACTTC.

This clonotype turned up a few times. The chain employs TRBV6-5 and TRBJ2-3; 7 nucleotides match TRBD2. Germline CDR1 is MNHEY and CDR2 is SVGAGI. The trim removed 8 bases at V and 0 bases at J, leaving 5 bases unmatched. The CDR3 is made up of 14 amino acids. CDR3 in DNA: TGTGCCAGCCGGCTAGCGGCTAGCACAGATACGCAGTATTTT. It is translated as CASRLAASTDTQYF.

The rearrangement joins TRBV27 to TRBJ2-3, with a possible D match to TRBD1 (5 bases). V was trimmed by 2 bases and J by 3 bases, leaving 9 bases between them. Germline CDR1 MNHEY, CDR2 SMNVEV (reference sequence). There are 14 residues in the CDR3. The chain's CDR3 is CASSLGRDTDTQYF. As DNA, the CDR3 is TGTGCCAGCAGTTTAGGCAGGGATACAGATACGCAGTATTTT.

This clonotype was found a few times. The chain combines TRBV5-1 with TRBJ2-7; a possible D gene is TRBD2 (6 bases). The germline V and J ends were trimmed by 4 bases and 0 bases, with 11 bases remaining between them. The CDR3 length is 14 residues. Per germline, CDR1 SGHRS and CDR2 YFSETQ. The DNA for the CDR3 is TGCGCCAGCAGCGTAGCGGAAAGCTCCTACGAGCAGTACTTC. Translated, it gives CASSVAESSYEQYF.

There are a few counts of this clonotype. The chain is built from TRBV14 and TRBJ2-3; no firm D call. Germline-derived CDR1 and CDR2 are SGHDN and FVKESK. This CDR3 is 12 amino acids long. Trimming removed 0 bases from V and 6 bases from J, with 4 bases in between. The CDR3 coding sequence is TGTGCCAGCAGCCAAGAGAGGGATACGCAGTATTTT. This translates into CASSQERDTQYF. Using reference TRBV14 and TRBJ2-3 for the parts outside the CDR3, the full variable domain is EAGVTQFPSHSVIEKGQTVTLRCDPISGHDNLYWYRRVMGKEIKFLLHFVKESKQDESGMPNNRFLAERTGGTYSTLKVQPAELEDSGVYFCASSQERDTQYFGPGTRLTVL.

This clonotype was seen a few times. V is TRBV18 and J is TRBJ2-3; weak D call: TRBD1 (5 bases). Germline V lookup: CDR1 KGHSH, CDR2 LQKENI. Trimming took 6 bases from V and 2 from J, leaving 15 bases between them. This CDR3 comprises 15 residues. Written as DNA, the CDR3 is TGTGCCAGCTCCCCCGGACAAAACCCCACAGATACGCAGTATTTT. Translating it yields CASSPGQNPTDTQYF.

This clonotype was observed a handful of times. J is TRBJ1-1 and V is TRBV15; a possible D gene is TRBD1 (6 bases). The CDR3 loop spans 15 amino acids. V lost 4 bases and J lost 0, with 12 bases in between. The germline V gene encodes CDR1 LNHNV and CDR2 YYDKDF (reference sequence). CDR3 sequence reads: CATSNPTGMNTEAFF. The CDR3 region has the DNA TGTGCCACCAGCAACCCGACAGGCATGAACACTGAAGCTTTCTTT.

This clonotype was seen a handful of times. The chain couples TRBV3-1 to TRBJ2-5; no clear D. The CDR3 totals 14 residues. Trimming took off 1 base at V and 2 bases at J, with 8 bases between the two ends. Germline V lookup: CDR1 LGHDT, CDR2 YNNKEL (reference sequence). CDR3 loop: CASSQVYGQETQYF. The CDR3 DNA is TGTGCCAGCAGCCAAGTCTACGGGCAAGAGACCCAGTACTTC.

The V call is TRBV6-5, the J call TRBJ2-7, with D perhaps TRBD2 (5 bases). Germline CDR1 and CDR2: MNHEY and SVGAGI. The CDR3 covers 16 residues. Deletions cut 0 bases from V and 2 bases from J, with 14 bases between. CDR3 protein: CASSYSMGGGTYEQYF. The CDR3 DNA reads TGTGCCAGCAGTTACTCGATGGGCGGAGGAACCTACGAGCAGTACTTC.

This clonotype was seen ten or more times. The V gene is TRBV6-2 or TRBV6-3, the J gene TRBJ1-1; TRBD1 agrees at 8 bases. Trimming removed 2 bases from V and 1 base from J; junction bases left unmatched: 0. Germline V gene data show CDR1 as MNHEY and CDR2 as SVGEGT. This CDR3 comprises 14 residues. For the CDR3, the DNA is TGTGCCAGCAGTTACGGGACAGGGAACACTGAAGCTTTCTTT. Its translation: CASSYGTGNTEAFF.

This clonotype has more than one count but fewer than ten. This sequence joins TRBV12-3 or TRBV12-4 and TRBJ1-1; D not certain. V gave up 0 bases and J gave up 0 bases, with 5 bases separating them. This CDR3 has 14 amino acids. In DNA form, the CDR3 reads TGTGCCAGCAGTTTAGCGATATTGAACACTGAAGCTTTCTTT. Protein: CASSLAILNTEAFF.

A few counts support this clonotype. The gene calls are TRBV6-1 and TRBJ1-2, with 7 bases identical to TRBD1. The CDR3 is 15 amino acids. Germline values: CDR1 MNHNS, CDR2 SASEGT. V gave up 5 bases and J gave up 2 bases; unmatched junction bases: 8. The CDR3 here is CASSPILQGNYGYTF. In DNA form, the CDR3 reads TGTGCCAGCAGTCCGATCTTACAGGGGAACTATGGCTACACCTTC.

The table lists this clonotype with a few counts. The CDR3 DNA sequence: TGTGCCAGCAAACGAGCCGGGGGCCAAGAGACCCAGTACTTC. It specifies CASKRAGGQETQYF. The chain combines TRBV7-9 with TRBJ2-5; D possibly corresponds to TRBD2 (6 bases). The V gene lost 7 bases and the J gene lost 1 base, with 13 bases spanning the gap. CDR3 length equals 14 residues. Germline V gene lookup returns CDR1 SEHNR and CDR2 FQNEAQ (reference sequence).

This rearrangement joins TRBV6-5 to TRBJ2-5; 11 bases agree with TRBD2. Germline V gives CDR1 MNHEY, CDR2 SVGAGI. This CDR3 is 14 amino acids long. V lost 6 bases, J lost 5 bases, and 5 bases stayed unmatched. The CDR3 sequence is CASRLAGVSETQYF. In DNA, the CDR3 is TGTGCCAGCAGACTAGCGGGGGTGTCCGAGACCCAGTACTTC.

This clonotype has more than one count but fewer than ten. The J gene is TRBJ2-1, the V gene TRBV20-1, with D unclear. V lost 3 bases, J lost 7 bases, and 13 bases lay in between. The germline V gene encodes CDR1 DFQATT and CDR2 SNEGSKA (reference sequence). The CDR3 consists of 13 residues. The CDR3 here is CSARDVTVNEQFF. Written as DNA, the CDR3 is TGCAGTGCTAGGGACGTGACGGTTAATGAGCAGTTCTTC.

The gene calls are TRBV7-2 and TRBJ2-3; D might be TRBD1 (5 bases). The CDR3 has 14 residues. V was shortened by 5 bases and J by 2 bases, with 11 bases between the two germline ends. Germline V lookup: CDR1 SGHTA, CDR2 FQGNSA. This CDR3 reads CASSQRGITDTQYF. The CDR3 DNA is TGTGCCAGCAGCCAAAGGGGTATCACAGATACGCAGTATTTT.

The rearrangement links TRBV6-5 to TRBJ2-3, with TRBD2 as a possible D gene (6 bases). From germline, CDR1 is MNHEY and CDR2 SVGAGI. Trimming pared 1 base from V and 1 base from J, leaving 9 bases between. The CDR3 spans 15 residues. In DNA, the CDR3 is TGTGCCAGCAGTTACTGGGGGGTCGGCACAGATACGCAGTATTTT. It specifies CASSYWGVGTDTQYF.

This sequence joins TRBV28 and TRBJ2-7; 7 positions agree with TRBD2. CDR3 length equals 14 residues. Trimming removed 8 bases from V and 6 bases from J; junction bases left unmatched: 13. Germline V gene sequence: CDR1 MDHEN, CDR2 SYDVKM. Written as DNA, the CDR3 is TGTGCCAGCGGGAGGGCCAGGGACCTTAGCGAGCAGTACGTC. It specifies CASGRARDLSEQYV.

The V gene is TRBV12-3 or TRBV12-4, the J gene TRBJ2-2, with TRBD1 matching 8 bases. V shed 5 bases, J shed 1 base, and the junction held 6 bases outside the gene matches. CDR3 size: 16 residues. CDR3 amino acids: CASSKDRGRNTGELFF. The CDR3 DNA follows: TGTGCCAGCAGTAAAGACAGGGGAAGGAACACCGGGGAGCTGTTTTTT.

V usage is TRBV7-9 and J usage is TRBJ2-5, with D possibly TRBD1 on 5 matching bases. There are 15 residues in the CDR3. Germline V gives CDR1 SEHNR, CDR2 FQNEAQ (reference sequence). Deletions cut 6 bases from V and 4 bases from J, with 18 bases between. CDR3 loop: CASRPGARVGETQYF. CDR3 coding DNA: TGTGCCAGCAGACCAGGAGCCAGGGTGGGAGAGACCCAGTACTTC.

This clonotype was seen a handful of times. The CDR3 here is CATSRDLGDSYNSPLHF. CDR3 nucleotides: TGTGCCACCAGCAGAGATTTGGGGGACTCCTATAATTCACCCCTCCACTTT. The genes are TRBV15 and TRBJ1-6; D may be TRBD1 (5 bases). The germline CDR1 and CDR2 sequences are LNHNV and YYDKDF (reference sequence). This CDR3 region has 17 residues. Trimming left V 0 bases short and J 0 bases short, with 9 bases between.

This clonotype was observed many times. V is TRBV5-6 and J is TRBJ2-2, with 13 bases identical to TRBD2. Germline V gene lookup returns CDR1 SGHDT and CDR2 YYEEEE. J lost 6 bases, V lost 1 base, and 3 bases had no gene match. The CDR3 is 16 residues long. As DNA, the CDR3 is TGTGCCAGCAGCTTGCTGGGACTAGCGGGGCCCGGGGAGCTGTTTTTT. It codes for CASSLLGLAGPGELFF.

This chain links TRBV5-4 with TRBJ2-7; 8 bases align to TRBD1. CDR1 is SGHNT and CDR2 is YYREEE in the germline V gene (reference sequence). CDR3 size: 12 residues. V shed 4 bases, J shed 3 bases, and the junction held 0 bases outside the gene matches. The CDR3: CASSGTGYEQYF. In nucleotides, the CDR3 is TGTGCCAGCAGCGGGACAGGCTACGAGCAGTACTTC. Full variable domain (rest looked up from reference TRBV5-4 and TRBJ2-7): ETGVTQSPTHLIKTRGQQVTLRCSSQSGHNTVSWYQQALGQGPQFIFQYYREEENGRGNFPPRFSGLQFPNYSSELNVNALELDDSALYLCASSGTGYEQYFGPGTRLTVT.

The chain is built from TRBV6-2 or TRBV6-3 and TRBJ1-6, with 9 bases matching TRBD1. The trim removed 6 bases at V and 10 bases at J, leaving 16 bases unmatched. The V gene's germline CDR1 is MNHEY and CDR2 SVGEGT. The CDR3 is 17 amino acids. CDR3 loop: CASRGTGSFNQRSPLHF. The CDR3 bases are TGTGCCAGCAGGGGGACAGGGAGCTTCAACCAACGGTCACCCCTCCACTTT.